This T cell receptor beta chain was sequenced during a study of T cells in Graves' hyperthyroidism and ophthalmopathy. General study points: Blood also showed most of the thyroid clonotypes that were expanded above 0.001.

In this sample, this clonotype turned up many times. As yet, its antigen is unknown. Regions amplified from RNA transcripts were the TCR beta CDR3 regions. The HTBI primer set drove a first-round RT-PCR of the TCR CDR3. Each CDR3 protein gets one entry after TCRdb re-called the multiplex PCR reads with MiXCR. The data contain about 510,000 distinct CDR3 sequences, about 15% of them singletons. Stable Graves' hyperthyroidism meant no ophthalmopathy progression within 18 months. Sequenced material: blood. This clonotype originated in a woman aged 40 to 55 with Graves' hyperthyroidism.

The CDR3: CASRIGLIGGDTQYF. CDR3 coding DNA: TGTGCCAGCAGGATAGGACTTATCGGTGGAGATACGCAGTATTTT. This chain links TRBV2 with TRBJ2-3, with D possibly matching TRBD2 (5 bases). The germline gives CDR1 SNHLY, CDR2 FYNNEI. V was cut by 6 bases and J by 5 bases, with 18 bases left in between. CDR3 size: 15 residues.